Shown below are 29 T cell receptor beta chains from a single sample sequenced in a study of T cell responses to AZD1222 COVID-19 vaccine. Method: immunoSEQ multiplex PCR; TCRdb's copy keeps in-frame clones and lacks some. The table records tens of thousands of clones, 84% of them present only once. The sequenced sample was peripheral blood, obtained on day 0 of AZD1222 vaccination. The receptors derive from an adult in good health.

The chain has TRBV19 and TRBJ2-2; the match to TRBD1 covers 8 bases. After removal of 7 bases from V and 1 base from J, the junction contained 14 bases not matched to a gene. The length of the CDR3 is 18 residues. Germline loops: CDR1 LNHDA, CDR2 SQIVND (reference sequence). CDR3 amino acids: CASTSPPGGGLNTGELFF. CDR3 bases: TGTGCCAGTACTTCTCCCCCAGGGGGCGGATTGAACACCGGGGAGCTGTTTTTT.

Only one count was recorded for this clone. The V gene is TRBV27, the J gene TRBJ1-3; 9 nucleotides align to TRBD1. The CDR3 contains 15 residues. The junction had 10 bases not matched to a gene; V was cut back by 3 bases and J by 10 bases. Germline values: CDR1 MNHEY, CDR2 SMNVEV (reference sequence). Here the CDR3 reads CASSLTGTGSRTIYF. CDR3 DNA sequence: TGTGCCAGCAGTTTGACGGGGACAGGGAGTCGGACCATATATTTT.

This sequence joins TRBV28 and TRBJ2-5, with D possibly TRBD2 on 6 matching bases. The CDR3 length is 14 residues. V shed 3 bases and J shed 2 bases, with 10 bases lying between them. Germline V CDR1 and CDR2: MDHEN, SYDVKM. As DNA, the CDR3 is TGTGCCAGCAGTTTTTGGCTAGCGCAAGAGACCCAGTACTTC. Protein product: CASSFWLAQETQYF. The variable domain in full, with the rest retrieved from reference TRBV28 and TRBJ2-5, is DVKVTQSSRYLVKRTGEKVFLECVQDMDHENMFWYRQDPGLGLRLIYFSYDVKMKEKGDIPEGYSVSREKKERFSLILESASTNQTSMYLCASSFWLAQETQYFGPGTRLLVL.

The chain combines TRBV5-6 with TRBJ1-4, with a tentative D call TRBD1 (6 bases). Germline V CDR1 and CDR2: SGHDT, YYEEEE. The CDR3 has 17 amino acids. V shed 4 bases and J shed 12 bases, with 28 bases lying between them. The DNA for the CDR3 is TGTGCCAGCAGCGGCCGGGACACCCGGTCGGGGATCCTGGAACTGTTTTTT. It is translated as CASSGRDTRSGILELFF.

The chain recombines TRBV7-6 with TRBJ1-4; 10 bases are shared with TRBD1. This CDR3 contains 16 residues. With V trimmed by 5 bases and J by 7 bases, 10 bases remained unmatched. The germline V gene has CDR1 SGHVS and CDR2 FNYEAQ. CDR3 loop: CASSTRQGAVGEKLFF. The CDR3 DNA follows: TGTGCCAGCAGCACCAGACAGGGGGCGGTCGGTGAAAAACTGTTTTTT.

The V and J genes are TRBV5-8 and TRBJ2-2; 8 nucleotides align to TRBD1. Germline CDR1 and CDR2: SGHTS and YDEGEE. This CDR3 region has 14 residues. The junction had 3 bases not matched to a gene; V was cut back by 2 bases and J by 6 bases. The CDR3 sequence: CASSFRQGSGELFF. The CDR3 coding sequence is TGTGCCAGCAGCTTTAGACAGGGGTCCGGGGAGCTGTTTTTT.

The rearrangement uses TRBV2 and TRBJ2-7; TRBD1 or TRBD2 may be the D gene (5 bases each). The CDR3 is 12 amino acids. In germline, CDR1 is SNHLY, CDR2 FYNNEI. Trimming removed 4 bases from V and 5 bases from J, with 9 bases in between. The DNA for the CDR3 is TGTGCCAGCAGTGTCCAGGGAGACGAGCAGTACTTC. Translating gives CASSVQGDEQYF.

The chain is built from TRBV6-6 and TRBJ1-6; D call uncertain. In germline, CDR1 is MNHNY, CDR2 SVGAGI (reference sequence). The CDR3 extends over 14 amino acids. V lost 5 bases and J lost 7, with 12 bases in between. As DNA, the CDR3 is TGTGCCAGCAGTACCCCGGACTTCAATTCACCCCTCCACTTT. It codes for CASSTPDFNSPLHF.

This clone was counted only a few times. This chain joins TRBV14 and TRBJ1-4; D gene unclear. Trimming stripped 5 bases from V and 5 bases from J, with 9 bases between. The CDR3 has 13 residues. Germline CDR1 reads SGHDN; CDR2 reads FVKESK. The CDR3 sequence is CASSEGGNEKLFF. The CDR3 coding sequence is TGTGCCAGCAGCGAGGGTGGAAATGAAAAACTGTTTTTT.

This rearrangement joins TRBV25-1 to TRBJ2-1; 12 positions match TRBD2. The CDR3 length is 17 residues. In germline, CDR1 is MGHDK, CDR2 SYGVNS. Losses at the gene ends were 2 bases for V and 2 bases for J; bases not matched to a gene: 4. CDR3 sequence reads: CASSENPSGGAYNEQFF. The CDR3 DNA follows: TGTGCCAGCAGTGAAAACCCTAGCGGGGGGGCCTACAATGAGCAGTTCTTC.

The chain couples TRBV4-2 to TRBJ1-3; TRBD1 might be the D (6 bases). The ends were cut back, 1 base at V and 3 bases at J, with 13 bases in the middle. The CDR3 has 16 amino acids. Germline V gene lookup returns CDR1 LGHNA and CDR2 YNFKEQ. The CDR3 is CASSQVGGADGNTIYF. CDR3 DNA sequence: TGTGCCAGCAGCCAAGTGGGGGGGGCGGATGGAAACACCATATATTTT.

V usage is TRBV5-8 and J usage is TRBJ2-1; D gene uncertain. The CDR3 is 14 amino acids. Trimming removed 2 bases from V and 7 bases from J, with 13 bases in between. Germline-derived CDR1 and CDR2 are SGHTS and YDEGEE. CDR3 coding DNA: TGTGCCAGCAGCTTTCCTTCGATTGAGAATGAGCAGTTCTTC. Translated: CASSFPSIENEQFF.

The chain recombines TRBV6-2 or TRBV6-3 with TRBJ1-5; a weak D match, TRBD1 (5 bases). The V and J ends lost 0 bases and 9 bases respectively, with 12 bases between them. CDR1 MNHEY and CDR2 SVGEGT come from the germline V gene. CDR3 length: 14 residues. DNA for the CDR3: TGTGCCAGCAGTTACTCGGACGGGGGAAGGCCCCAGCATTTT. Protein sequence: CASSYSDGGRPQHF.

V is TRBV5-4 and J is TRBJ2-2; 8 bases line up with TRBD2. Germline CDR1 and CDR2: SGHNT and YYREEE (reference sequence). The CDR3 is made up of 16 amino acids. Germline trimming cut 4 bases from V and 6 bases from J; bases unmatched to any gene: 11. The chain's CDR3 is CASSDDLGTSPGELFF. DNA for the CDR3: TGTGCCAGCAGCGACGACCTCGGGACTAGTCCCGGGGAGCTGTTTTTT.

The chain is built from TRBV6-5 and TRBJ2-2, with TRBD1 as a possible D gene (6 bases). V was trimmed by 6 bases and J by 0 bases, leaving 11 bases between them. The CDR3 covers 15 residues. Germline values: CDR1 MNHEY, CDR2 SVGAGI. For the CDR3, the DNA is TGTGCCAGCAGCGCCGGGACACCGAACACCGGGGAGCTGTTTTTT. The encoded protein is CASSAGTPNTGELFF.

The CDR3 loop reads CASSLGTGGYTF. CDR3 sequence (DNA): TGTGCCAGCAGTTTGGGGACAGGTGGCTACACCTTC. V and J are TRBV12-3 or TRBV12-4 and TRBJ1-2; 8 bases align to TRBD1. The CDR3 length is 12 residues. The trim removed 3 bases at V and 7 bases at J, leaving 1 base unmatched.

The chain employs TRBV4-1 and TRBJ2-5; TRBD2 agrees at 13 bases. V lost 0 bases, J lost 5 bases, and 6 bases stayed unmatched. Germline values: CDR1 MGHRA, CDR2 YSYEKL. This CDR3 region has 17 residues. The CDR3 loop reads CASSQEGTSGEAETQYF. CDR3 bases: TGCGCCAGCAGCCAAGAGGGGACTAGCGGGGAAGCGGAGACCCAGTACTTC.

The chain carries TRBV4-3 and TRBJ2-7; 9 bases agree with TRBD1. The CDR3 runs to 16 residues. CDR1 is LGHNA, CDR2 YSLEER, per germline. V was pared by 3 bases and J by 3 bases, with 9 bases of the junction left unmatched. The DNA of the CDR3 is TGCGCCAGCAGCCAGAGTCGGACAGGGGCCTTCTACGAGCAGTACTTC. Translation gives CASSQSRTGAFYEQYF.

This rearrangement joins TRBV18 to TRBJ1-5, with D possibly TRBD1 on 5 matching bases. Germline V gene sequence: CDR1 KGHSH, CDR2 LQKENI. V gave up 3 bases and J gave up 8 bases, with 17 bases separating them. The CDR3 extends over 15 amino acids. This CDR3 reads CASSPGRENWEPQHF. The CDR3 DNA reads as TGTGCCAGCTCACCCGGCAGGGAAAATTGGGAGCCCCAGCATTTT.

This clone was seen just once. The chain joins TRBV5-1 to TRBJ2-5, with TRBD2 matching 7 bases. J was trimmed by 5 bases and V by 3 bases; bases with no gene match: 7. Germline V lookup: CDR1 SGHRS, CDR2 YFSETQ. The CDR3 sequence is 14 residues long. The CDR3 sequence: CASSSGLGRETQYF. CDR3 DNA: TGCGCCAGCAGCTCCGGACTAGGGCGGGAGACCCAGTACTTC.

The CDR3 coding sequence is TGTGCCAGCAGTCCTGGGTCCTCCTCCTACGAGCAGTACTTC. It encodes CASSPGSSSYEQYF. This chain connects TRBV28 to TRBJ2-7, with D unresolved. This CDR3 comprises 14 residues. CDR1 is MDHEN and CDR2 is SYDVKM in the germline V gene. V dropped 5 bases and J dropped 0 bases, with 11 bases sitting between them.

The V and J genes are TRBV29-1 and TRBJ1-1, with D possibly being TRBD1 (5 bases). V lost 5 bases and J lost 2, with 12 bases in between. Germline V gene sequence: CDR1 SQVTM, CDR2 ANQGSEA. This CDR3 has 13 amino acids. The CDR3 nucleotides are TGCAGCGTTTCAGGCGGGGACAACACTGAAGCTTTCTTT. Protein: CSVSGGDNTEAFF.

The chain couples TRBV19 to TRBJ2-1; 10 nucleotides match TRBD1. In germline, CDR1 is LNHDA, CDR2 SQIVND (reference sequence). J was trimmed by 4 bases and V by 5 bases; bases with no gene match: 8. This CDR3 spans 16 amino acids. This chain's CDR3 is CASSPWGQGRYNEQFF. The CDR3 nucleotides are TGTGCCAGTAGTCCCTGGGGACAGGGGAGATACAATGAGCAGTTCTTC.

The V call is TRBV24-1, the J call TRBJ2-3, with D perhaps assigned TRBD1 or TRBD2 (6 bases each). From germline, CDR1 is KGHDR and CDR2 SFDVKD. Trimming took 3 bases from V and 4 from J, leaving 16 bases between them. This CDR3 region has 16 residues. CDR3 DNA sequence: TGTGCCACCAGTGATCTGGGGGGCAGGGCGGCAGATACGCAGTATTTT. Translated: CATSDLGGRAADTQYF.

The chain uses TRBV6-5 and TRBJ2-7, with no clear D. The germline V gene has CDR1 MNHEY and CDR2 SVGAGI. With 2 bases removed from V and 2 bases from J, the gap between germline ends came to 10 bases. This CDR3 has 14 residues. DNA for the CDR3: TGTGCCAGCAGTTACATAGGGCGGCCCTACGAGCAGTACTTC. Amino acids: CASSYIGRPYEQYF.

The chain is built from TRBV6-1 and TRBJ1-6, with D unresolved. The CDR3 contains 14 residues. The V gene's germline CDR1 is MNHNS and CDR2 SASEGT. Deletions cut 6 bases from V and 5 bases from J, with 11 bases between. CDR3 residues: CASSHDLNNSPLHF. As DNA, the CDR3 is TGTGCCAGCAGCCACGACCTAAATAATTCACCCCTCCACTTT.

This sequence joins TRBV5-1 and TRBJ1-5; possibly TRBD1 for D (6 bases). This CDR3 has 15 amino acids. V was clipped by 1 base and J by 6 bases, with 14 bases between them. Germline CDR1 is SGHRS and CDR2 is YFSETQ. CDR3 sequence: CASSLSLGAGQPQHF. Written as DNA, the CDR3 is TGCGCCAGCAGCTTGTCCCTGGGGGCGGGTCAGCCCCAGCATTTT.

This chain uses TRBV6-1 with TRBJ1-5; D unclear. V lost 1 base to trimming and J lost 2 bases, with 6 bases between them. This CDR3 has 14 amino acids. Germline values: CDR1 MNHNS, CDR2 SASEGT. CDR3 amino acids: CASSEGDGNQPQHF. DNA for the CDR3: TGTGCCAGCAGTGAAGGGGATGGCAATCAGCCCCAGCATTTT.

The DNA for the CDR3 is TGTGCCAGCAGAGGACAGGGCGGAACTGAAGCTTTCTTT. Translating gives CASRGQGGTEAFF. The chain carries TRBV12-3 or TRBV12-4 and TRBJ1-1; 8 nucleotides align to TRBD1. Trimming took 6 bases from V and 5 from J; bases not matched to a gene: 5. The CDR3 runs to 13 residues.